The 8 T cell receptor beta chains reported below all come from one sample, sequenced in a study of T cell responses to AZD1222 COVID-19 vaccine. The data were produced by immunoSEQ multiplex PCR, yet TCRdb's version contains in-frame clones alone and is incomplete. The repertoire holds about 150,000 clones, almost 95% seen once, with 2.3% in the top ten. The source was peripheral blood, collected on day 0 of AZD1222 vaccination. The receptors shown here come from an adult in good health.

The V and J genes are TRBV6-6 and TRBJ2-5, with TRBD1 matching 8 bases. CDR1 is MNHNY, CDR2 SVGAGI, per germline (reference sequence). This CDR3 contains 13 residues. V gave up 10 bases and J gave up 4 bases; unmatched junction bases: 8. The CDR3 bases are TGTGCCACCACCCGCACAGGGGGAGAGACCCAGTACTTC. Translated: CATTRTGGETQYF.

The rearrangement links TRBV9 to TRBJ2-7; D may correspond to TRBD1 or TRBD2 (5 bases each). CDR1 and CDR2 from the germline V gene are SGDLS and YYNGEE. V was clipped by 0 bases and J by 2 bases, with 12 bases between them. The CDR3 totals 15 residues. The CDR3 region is CASSVGRERTYEQYF. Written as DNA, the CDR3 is TGTGCCAGCAGCGTAGGCAGGGAGAGGACCTACGAGCAGTACTTC.

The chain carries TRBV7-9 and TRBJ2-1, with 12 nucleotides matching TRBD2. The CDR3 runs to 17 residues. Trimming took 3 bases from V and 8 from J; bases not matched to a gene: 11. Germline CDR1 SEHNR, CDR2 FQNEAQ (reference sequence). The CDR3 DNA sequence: TGTGCCAGCAGCTTTTATTCGGGACTAGCGGGCGGCGATGAGCAGTTCTTC. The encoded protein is CASSFYSGLAGGDEQFF.

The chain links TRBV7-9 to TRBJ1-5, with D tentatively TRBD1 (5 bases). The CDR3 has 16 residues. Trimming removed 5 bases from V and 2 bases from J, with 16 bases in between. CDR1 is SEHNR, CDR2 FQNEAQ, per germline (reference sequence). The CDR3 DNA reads TGTGCCAGCAGCCCTGGGGGATACACGGGCAATCAGCCCCAGCATTTT. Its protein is CASSPGGYTGNQPQHF. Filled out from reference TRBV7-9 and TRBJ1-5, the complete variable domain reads DTGVSQNPRHKITKRGQNVTFRCDPISEHNRLYWYRQTLGQGPEFLTYFQNEAQLEKSRLLSDRFSAERPKGSFSTLEIQRTEQGDSAMYLCASSPGGYTGNQPQHFGDGTRLSIL.

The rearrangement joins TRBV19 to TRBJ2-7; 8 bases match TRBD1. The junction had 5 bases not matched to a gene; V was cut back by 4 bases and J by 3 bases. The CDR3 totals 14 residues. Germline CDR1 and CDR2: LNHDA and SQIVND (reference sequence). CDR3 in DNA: TGTGCCAGTAGTAAAGGGACAGGAGACTACGAGCAGTACTTC. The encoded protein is CASSKGTGDYEQYF.

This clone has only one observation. CDR3 loop: CASSLDLSNEQFF. The DNA for the CDR3 is TGTGCCAGCAGCTTAGATCTGAGCAATGAGCAGTTCTTC. The gene calls are TRBV11-3 and TRBJ2-1; D is uncertain. Trimming cost V 0 bases and J 6 bases, with 6 bases left between them. The CDR3 length is 13 residues. The germline V gene encodes CDR1 SGHNT and CDR2 YENEEA.

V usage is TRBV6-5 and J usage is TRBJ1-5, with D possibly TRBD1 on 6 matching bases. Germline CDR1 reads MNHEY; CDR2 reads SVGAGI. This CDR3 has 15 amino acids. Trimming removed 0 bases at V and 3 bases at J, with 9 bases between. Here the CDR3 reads CASSYSGQLNQPQHF. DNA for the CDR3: TGTGCCAGCAGTTACTCCGGACAGCTCAATCAGCCCCAGCATTTT.

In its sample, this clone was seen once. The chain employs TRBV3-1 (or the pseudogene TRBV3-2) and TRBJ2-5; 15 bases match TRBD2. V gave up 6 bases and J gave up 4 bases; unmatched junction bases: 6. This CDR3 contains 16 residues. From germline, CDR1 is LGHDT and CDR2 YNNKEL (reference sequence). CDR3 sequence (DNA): TGTGCCAGCAGGACTCGGACTAGCGGGAGGGGAGAGACCCAGTACTTC. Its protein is CASRTRTSGRGETQYF.